This T cell receptor beta chain appears in the sequencing data of a study of cytomegalovirus exposure and HLA in healthy donors. Amplification used 60 Vbeta primers and 13 Jbeta primers. TCRdb keeps only in-frame clones here, not all; method: immunoSEQ multiplex PCR. The sample records roughly 48,000 clones, around 72% being singletons. The TCR comes from a man in his late teens or twenties in good health and CMV-seronegative. Input material: PBMCs.

CDR3 DNA sequence: TGTGCCATCAGTGAAACAGGGAGCTCCTACAATGAGCAGTTCTTC. The encoded protein is CAISETGSSYNEQFF. V and J are TRBV10-3 and TRBJ2-1, with D possibly TRBD1 on 6 matching bases. Germline CDR1 reads ENHRY; CDR2 reads SYGVKD. This CDR3 contains 15 residues. V shed 3 bases and J shed 0 bases, with 9 bases lying between them.